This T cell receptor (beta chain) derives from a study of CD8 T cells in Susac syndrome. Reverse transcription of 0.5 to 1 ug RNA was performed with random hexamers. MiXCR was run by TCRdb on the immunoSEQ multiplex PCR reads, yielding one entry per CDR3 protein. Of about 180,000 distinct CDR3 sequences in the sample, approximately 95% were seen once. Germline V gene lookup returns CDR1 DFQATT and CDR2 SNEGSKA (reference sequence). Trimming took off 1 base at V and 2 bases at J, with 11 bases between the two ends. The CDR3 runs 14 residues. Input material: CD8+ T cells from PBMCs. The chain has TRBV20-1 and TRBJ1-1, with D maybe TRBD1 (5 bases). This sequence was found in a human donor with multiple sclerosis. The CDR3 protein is CSARALDSNTEAFF. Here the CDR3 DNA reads TGCAGTGCTAGAGCACTCGACAGCAACACTGAAGCTTTCTTT.